A selection of T cell receptor beta chains follows, all from one sample in a study of post-analysis software for immune sequencing data. TCRdb reprocessed the PCR reads via MiXCR and lists one record per CDR3 protein. The sample has around 700,000 distinct CDR3 sequences, 55% to 60% seen once. Sequenced: blood. The receptors shown here come from a girl aged 2 to 10 with multiple sclerosis. Both conserved end residues are part of each CDR3. D genes are given only for firm matches. Size values are once, few and many counts, or a class for expanded clones, and some rows have none.

>TRBV29-1|TRBJ2-3|-|-
TGCAGCGTCCTTTGGGACTCAACTAGCACAGATACGCAGTATTTT
CSVLWDSTSTDTQYF
>TRBV20-1|TRBJ1-2|once|-
TGCAGTGCTAGAGATGAGGCAGCAGGGGGCTACACCTTC
CSARDEAAGGYTF
>TRBV20-1|TRBJ2-5|-|TRBD2
TGCAGTGGGACAACGGCCCTAGCGGGAAGGGGGCAAGAGACCCAGTACTTC
CSGTTALAGRGQETQYF
>TRBV21-1|TRBJ2-5|-|-
TGTGCCAGCAGCAAAGCCCCAATCCCTAGCGGAAAAGAGACCCAGTACTTC
CASSKAPIPSGKETQYF
>TRBV28|TRBJ1-1|-|-
TGTGCCAGCAGTTTGTATAGTATAACTAACACTGAAGCTTTCTTT
CASSLYSITNTEAFF
>TRBV11-2|TRBJ2-7|-|TRBD2
TGTGCCAGCAGCGACCCGGGACTAGCCCCCTACGAGCAGTACTTC
CASSDPGLAPYEQYF
>TRBV7-2|TRBJ2-3|few|TRBD2
TGTGCCAGCAGCTCCCCTCGAGGAGGGGGACTAGCGGGAGCGGATACGCAGTATTTT
CASSSPRGGGLAGADTQYF
>TRBV15|TRBJ2-5|-|TRBD2
TGTGCCACCAGCTCACGAGCGGGGGGGCAAGAGATCCAGTACTTC
CATSSRAGGQEIQYF
>TRBV2|TRBJ2-4|-|-
TGTGCCGCCAGCAGGACCCCATCCAGCATTCAGTACTTC
CAASRTPSSIQYF
>TRBV3-1|TRBJ1-2|few|TRBD1
TGTGCCAGCAGCCCGGGACAGTCTCTAGGTGGGACTAACTATGGCTACACCTTC
CASSPGQSLGGTNYGYTF
>TRBV3-1|TRBJ2-5|few|TRBD2
TGTGCCAGCAGCCAGCACGGGACTAGCGGGGGGAAGACCCAGTACTTC
CASSQHGTSGGKTQYF
>TRBV7-2|TRBJ1-2|-|-
TGTGCCAGTAGCCCCTGGGAGAGCGGGAACTATGGCTACACCTTC
CASSPWESGNYGYTF
>TRBV7-3|TRBJ2-5|few|TRBD2
TGTGCCAGCAGAGCCACTAGCGGGAGAAACAATGAGCAGTACTTC
CASRATSGRNNEQYF
>TRBV6-1|TRBJ2-7|once|-
TGTGCCAGCACGGCAGGAGGTCTTAATCCCTACGAGCAGTACTTC
CASTAGGLNPYEQYF
>TRBV4-1|TRBJ1-5|-|TRBD1
TGCGCCAGCAGCCAAGATCCAGGGGGTGGCAATCAGCCCCAGCATTTT
CASSQDPGGGNQPQHF
>TRBV6-4|TRBJ2-3|-|-
TGTGCCAGCTCACGGGCCGGCGGGGCCACAGATACGCAGTATTTT
CASSRAGGATDTQYF
>TRBV12-3/TRBV12-4|TRBJ2-6|-|-
TGTGCCAGCAGTCTCCTAGCTGGGGCCAACGTCCTGACTTTC
CASSLLAGANVLTF
>TRBV29-1|TRBJ1-2|few|TRBD1
TGCAGCGTTGCAGGGGGAGGGGAACTCTACACCTTC
CSVAGGGELYTF
>TRBV7-9|TRBJ2-5|-|-
TGTGCCAGCAGCTTTTTCGGGACAGCGGGGGCCTACCAAGAGACCCAGTACTTC
CASSFFGTAGAYQETQYF
>TRBV29-1|TRBJ2-1|-|-
TGCAGCGTTGAAGGTTCGAGTTCTGAGCAGTTCTTC
CSVEGSSSEQFF
>TRBV29-1|TRBJ1-2|-|TRBD1
TGCAGCGTGGCCGCGGGACAGGGGTTAAATGGCTACACCTTC
CSVAAGQGLNGYTF
>TRBV24-1|TRBJ2-1|once|TRBD1
TGTGCCACCAGTGATCTAAAGTGGACAGGGGGCACCTACAATGAGCAGTTCTTC
CATSDLKWTGGTYNEQFF
>TRBV9|TRBJ2-3|-|TRBD2
TGTGCCAGCAGCATTCGACTAGCGGTGGGCACAGATACGCAGTATTTT
CASSIRLAVGTDTQYF
>TRBV6-5|TRBJ1-2|-|TRBD1
TGTGCCAGCATTGGGACAGGGGGCAACTATGGCTACACCTTC
CASIGTGGNYGYTF
>TRBV6-1|TRBJ1-5|few|-
TGTGCCGCAAGGAGGGAGAGGGGCAATCAGCCCCAGCATTTT
CAARRERGNQPQHF
>TRBV7-2|TRBJ2-3|-|-
TGTGCCAGCAGCCCACCCCCCGCAGATACGCAGTATTTT
CASSPPPADTQYF
>TRBV20-1|TRBJ2-3|-|-
TGCAGTGGGTTTGAGGATACGCAGTATTTT
CSGFEDTQYF
>TRBV6-2/TRBV6-3|TRBJ2-6|many|-
TGTGCCAGCAGTCTACTGTCTGGGGCCAACGTCCTGACTTTC
CASSLLSGANVLTF
>TRBV9|TRBJ2-6|few|-
TGTGCCAGCAGCGAACGGGGGTCTACTGGGGCCAACGTCCTGACTTTC
CASSERGSTGANVLTF
>TRBV7-8|TRBJ2-5|-|-
TGTGCCGGCAGCTTAATTCCAGGGGAAGAGACCCAGTACTTC
CAGSLIPGEETQYF
>TRBV20-1|TRBJ2-3|-|-
TGCAGTGCTAGGGGGGGTCCAGATACGCAGTATTTT
CSARGGPDTQYF
>TRBV20-1|TRBJ2-3|few|-
TGCAGTGCTAGGGAGACAGGACGTCGACGGGATACGCAGTATTTT
CSARETGRRRDTQYF
>TRBV7-9|TRBJ1-4|-|TRBD1
TGTGCCAGCAGTCAGGACAGGTATAATGAAAAACTGTTTTTT
CASSQDRYNEKLFF
>TRBV3-1|TRBJ1-2|-|-
TGTGCCAGCAGCCCTGGAGGGAACAGCTACACCTTC
CASSPGGNSYTF
>TRBV5-1|TRBJ2-1|-|TRBD2
TGCGCCAGCTCCGTAACGCCCAACGGGGGGAAGCAGTTCTTC
CASSVTPNGGKQFF
>TRBV28|TRBJ1-1|once|-
TGTGCCAGCACCCGGACAGTACTAACTGAAGCTTTCTTT
CASTRTVLTEAFF
>TRBV3-1|TRBJ2-1|-|TRBD2
TGTGCCAGCAGCCAAGTCCTAGCGGGGGGGCTCAATGAGCAGTTCTTC
CASSQVLAGGLNEQFF
>TRBV10-3|TRBJ2-5|-|-
TGTGCCATCAGTGACGGGGGCAGGGGCGGGGAGACCCAGTACTTC
CAISDGGRGGETQYF
>TRBV12-3/TRBV12-4|TRBJ1-2|once|-
TGTGCCAGCAGTTTAACGATTGGTGAACCAATTGGGGGTGGCTACACCTTC
CASSLTIGEPIGGGYTF
>TRBV6-2/TRBV6-3|TRBJ2-3|-|TRBD2
TGTGCCAGCAGTGGACTAGCGGGGGGACTCCATACGCAGTATTTT
CASSGLAGGLHTQYF
>TRBV20-1|TRBJ2-2|-|-
TGCAGTGCTAGACAGGGAAATACCGGGGAGCTGTTTTTT
CSARQGNTGELFF
>TRBV3-1|TRBJ1-2|-|-
TGTGCCAGCAGCCAAGATGAGGGGTCCTTTAACTATGGCTACACCTTC
CASSQDEGSFNYGYTF
>TRBV9|TRBJ1-2|-|-
TGTGCCAGCAGCGCCTCAACGGGGAACCCCAACTATGGCTACACCTTC
CASSASTGNPNYGYTF
>TRBV12-3/TRBV12-4|TRBJ1-2|-|-
TGTGCCAGCAGGCCAGACGCACCCTATGGCTACACCTTC
CASRPDAPYGYTF
>TRBV12-3/TRBV12-4|TRBJ2-7|-|-
TGTGCCAGCAGTTTGGGAGGGGGGGCGGAAGAGCAGTACTTC
CASSLGGGAEEQYF
>TRBV6-1|TRBJ2-3|-|-
TGTGCCAGCAGTCCTACGGTCGCAGATACGCAGTATTTT
CASSPTVADTQYF
>TRBV7-9|TRBJ2-7|-|-
TGTGCCAGCAGGTCAAAAGGGTCCTCGGGCGAGCAGTACTTC
CASRSKGSSGEQYF
>TRBV3-1|TRBJ2-3|-|-
TGTGCCAGCAGCCACAGGGACACAGATACGCAGTATTTT
CASSHRDTDTQYF
>TRBV7-9|TRBJ2-3|-|-
TGTGCCAGCAGCTTCTCTCCGAGAACAGATACGCAGTATTTT
CASSFSPRTDTQYF
>TRBV11-2|TRBJ2-3|-|TRBD1
TGTGCCAGCAGCGCCGCCCACCACAGGGGAGATACGCAGTATTTT
CASSAAHHRGDTQYF